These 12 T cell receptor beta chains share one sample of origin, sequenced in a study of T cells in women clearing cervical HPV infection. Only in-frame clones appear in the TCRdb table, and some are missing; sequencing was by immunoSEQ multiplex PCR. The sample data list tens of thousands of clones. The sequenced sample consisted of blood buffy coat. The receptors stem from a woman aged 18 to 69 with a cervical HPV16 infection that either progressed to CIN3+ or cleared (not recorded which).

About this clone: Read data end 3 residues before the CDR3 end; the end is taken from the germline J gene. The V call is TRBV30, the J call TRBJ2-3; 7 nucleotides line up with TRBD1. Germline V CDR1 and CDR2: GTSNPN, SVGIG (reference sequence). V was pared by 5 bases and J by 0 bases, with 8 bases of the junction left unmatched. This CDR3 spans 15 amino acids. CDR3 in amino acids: CAWLGQDFSTDTQYF. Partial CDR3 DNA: TGTGCCTGGCTTGGACAGGACTTTAGCACAGATACG.

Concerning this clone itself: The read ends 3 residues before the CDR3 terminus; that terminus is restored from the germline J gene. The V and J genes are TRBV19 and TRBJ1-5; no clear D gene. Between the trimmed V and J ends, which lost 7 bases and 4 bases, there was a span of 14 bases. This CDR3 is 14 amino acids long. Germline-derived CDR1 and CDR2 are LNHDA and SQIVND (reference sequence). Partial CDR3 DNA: TGTGCCAGTAACTTTCCGGGGAAGAATCAGCCC. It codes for CASNFPGKNQP. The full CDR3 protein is CASNFPGKNQPQHF.

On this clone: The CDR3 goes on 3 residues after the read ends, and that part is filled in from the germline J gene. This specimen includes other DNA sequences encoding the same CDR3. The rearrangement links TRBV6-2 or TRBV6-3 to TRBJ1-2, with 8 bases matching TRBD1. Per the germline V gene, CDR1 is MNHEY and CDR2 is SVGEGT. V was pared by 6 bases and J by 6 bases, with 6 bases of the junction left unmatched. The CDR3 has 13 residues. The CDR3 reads CASRPTGGNGYTF. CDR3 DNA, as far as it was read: TGTGCCAGCAGACCAACAGGGGGTAATGGC.

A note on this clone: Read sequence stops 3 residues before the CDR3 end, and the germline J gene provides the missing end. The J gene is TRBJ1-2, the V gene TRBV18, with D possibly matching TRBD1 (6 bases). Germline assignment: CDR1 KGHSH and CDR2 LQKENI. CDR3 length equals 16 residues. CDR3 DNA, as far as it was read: TGTGCCAGCTCACCACCCTCGGCAGGGGCTTCCTACGAC. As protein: CASSPPSAGASYD. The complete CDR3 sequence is CASSPPSAGASYDYTF.

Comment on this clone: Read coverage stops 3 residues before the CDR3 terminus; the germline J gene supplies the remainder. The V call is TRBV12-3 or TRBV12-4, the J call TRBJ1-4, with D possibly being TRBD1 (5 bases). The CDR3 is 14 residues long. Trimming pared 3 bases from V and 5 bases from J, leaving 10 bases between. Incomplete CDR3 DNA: TGTGCCAGCAGTTTCCAGGGAAGGAATGAAAAA. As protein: CASSFQGRNEK. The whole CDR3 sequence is CASSFQGRNEKLFF.

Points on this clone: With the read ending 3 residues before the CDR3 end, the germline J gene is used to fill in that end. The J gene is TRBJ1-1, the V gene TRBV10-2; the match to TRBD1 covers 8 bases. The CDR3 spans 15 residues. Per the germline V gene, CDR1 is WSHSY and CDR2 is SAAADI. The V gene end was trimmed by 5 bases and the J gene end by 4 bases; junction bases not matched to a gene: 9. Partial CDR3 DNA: TGCGCCAGCAGTCCCAGGACAGGGCGGGTCACTGAA. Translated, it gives CASSPRTGRVTE. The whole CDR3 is CASSPRTGRVTEAFF.

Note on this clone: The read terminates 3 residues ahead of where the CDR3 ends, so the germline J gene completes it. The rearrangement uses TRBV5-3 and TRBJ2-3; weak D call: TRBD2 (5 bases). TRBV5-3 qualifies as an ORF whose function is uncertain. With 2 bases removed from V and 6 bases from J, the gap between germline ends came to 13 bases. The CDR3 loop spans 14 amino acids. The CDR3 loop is CARSLLVSRDTQYF. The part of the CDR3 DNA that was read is TGTGCCAGAAGCTTACTAGTTTCAAGGGATACG.

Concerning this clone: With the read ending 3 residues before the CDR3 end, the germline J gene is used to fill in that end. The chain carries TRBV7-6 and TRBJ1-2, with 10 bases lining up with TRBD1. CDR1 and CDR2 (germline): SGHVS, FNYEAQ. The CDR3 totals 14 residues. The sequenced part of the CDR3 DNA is TGTGCCAGCAGCTTAGAAGGGACAGGGGTGAGG. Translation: CASSLEGTGVR. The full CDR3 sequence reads CASSLEGTGVRYTF.

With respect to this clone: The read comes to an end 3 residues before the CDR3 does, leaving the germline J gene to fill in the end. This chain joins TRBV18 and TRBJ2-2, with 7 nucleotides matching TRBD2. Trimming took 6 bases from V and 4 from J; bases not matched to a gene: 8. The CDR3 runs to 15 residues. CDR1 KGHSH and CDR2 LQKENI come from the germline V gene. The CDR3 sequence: CASSPWTSGTGELFF. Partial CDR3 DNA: TGTGCCAGCTCGCCTTGGACTAGTGGCACCGGGGAG.

CDR3 residues: CASSMGGDSYDYTF. CDR3 DNA, as far as it was read: TGTGCCAGTAGTATGGGGGGAGACTCCTACGAC. This chain connects TRBV19 to TRBJ1-2; D may be TRBD1 (5 bases). The CDR3 goes on 3 residues after the read ends, and that part is filled in from the germline J gene. CDR1 is LNHDA and CDR2 is SQIVND in the germline V gene (reference sequence). The CDR3 is 14 amino acids.

The chain's CDR3 is CASSILAGASYNDYTF. Partial CDR3 DNA: TGTGCCAGCTCAATTCTAGCGGGGGCCTCCTACAATGAC. The chain links TRBV18 to TRBJ1-2; D possibly corresponds to TRBD1 (6 bases). The read terminates 3 residues ahead of where the CDR3 ends, so the germline J gene completes it. The CDR3 is 16 amino acids. CDR1 and CDR2 from the germline V gene are KGHSH and LQKENI.

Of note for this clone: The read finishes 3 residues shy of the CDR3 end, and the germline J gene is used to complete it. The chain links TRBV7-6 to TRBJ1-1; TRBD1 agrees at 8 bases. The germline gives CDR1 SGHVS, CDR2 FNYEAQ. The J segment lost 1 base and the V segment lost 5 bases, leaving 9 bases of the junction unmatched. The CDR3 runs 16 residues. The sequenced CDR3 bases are TGTGCCAGCAGCCCTGTTGCCGGGACAGGGAACACTGAA. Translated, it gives CASSPVAGTGNTE. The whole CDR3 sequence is CASSPVAGTGNTEAFF.